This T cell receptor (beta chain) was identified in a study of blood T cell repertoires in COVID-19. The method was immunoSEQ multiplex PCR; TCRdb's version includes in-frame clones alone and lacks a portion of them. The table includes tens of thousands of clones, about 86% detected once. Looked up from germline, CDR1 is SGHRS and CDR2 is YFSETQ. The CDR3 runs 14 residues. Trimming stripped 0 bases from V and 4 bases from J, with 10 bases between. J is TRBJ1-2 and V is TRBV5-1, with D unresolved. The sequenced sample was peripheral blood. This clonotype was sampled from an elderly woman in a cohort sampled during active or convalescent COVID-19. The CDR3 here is CASSLDTTGYGYTF. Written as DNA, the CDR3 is TGCGCCAGCAGCTTGGATACCACCGGCTATGGCTACACCTTC.